The 21 T cell receptor beta chains below come from one sample, sequenced in a study of T cell responses to AZD1222 COVID-19 vaccine. Generated by immunoSEQ multiplex PCR, the TCRdb table keeps only in-frame clones and is missing some. The sample shows more than 60,000 clones, 83% of them seen only once. Sequencing used peripheral blood, obtained 28 days after the second AZD1222 dose. Receptors were obtained from an adult who received the AZD1222 COVID-19 vaccine.

This clone appeared a single time. The chain combines TRBV5-6 with TRBJ1-1; possible D gene TRBD1, 5 bases. Germline V gives CDR1 SGHDT, CDR2 YYEEEE. Trimming pared 0 bases from V and 7 bases from J, leaving 22 bases between. The CDR3 contains 17 residues. The CDR3 DNA follows: TGTGCCAGCAGCTTGGGTTTCGCGGAGTCTGGGAGGGGTGAAGCTTTCTTT. It codes for CASSLGFAESGRGEAFF.

The chain has TRBV7-2 and TRBJ2-7; TRBD2 matches at 11 bases. This CDR3 has 15 residues. The junction had 2 bases not matched to a gene; V was cut back by 1 base and J by 3 bases. Germline CDR1 is SGHTA and CDR2 is FQGNSA. CDR3 loop: CASSLGLAGYYEQYF. CDR3 nucleotides: TGTGCCAGCAGCTTAGGACTAGCGGGATACTACGAGCAGTACTTC.

The chain combines TRBV4-1 with TRBJ2-7; D may match TRBD1 or TRBD2 (5 bases each). Germline loops: CDR1 MGHRA, CDR2 YSYEKL. This CDR3 region has 16 residues. V lost 0 bases, J lost 1 base, and 13 bases lay in between. Written as DNA, the CDR3 is TGCGCCAGCAGCCAAGAGCCCCAGGGAGCTTCCTACGAGCAGTACTTC. Translating gives CASSQEPQGASYEQYF.

The gene calls are TRBV11-2 and TRBJ1-1, with D unclear. Trimming took off 5 bases at V and 3 bases at J, with 16 bases between the two ends. CDR3 length: 15 amino acids. Germline V gene sequence: CDR1 SGHAT, CDR2 FQNNGV. The CDR3 here is CASSRLGRTYTEAFF. Here the CDR3 DNA reads TGTGCCAGCAGCCGCCTCGGCAGGACCTACACTGAAGCTTTCTTT.

The V and J genes are TRBV7-2 and TRBJ2-7; D may be TRBD1 or TRBD2 (5 bases each). Trimming left V 5 bases short and J 1 base short, with 18 bases between. Germline-derived CDR1 and CDR2 are SGHTA and FQGNSA. CDR3 length: 16 residues. This chain's CDR3 is CASSPARGSESYEQYF. The DNA of the CDR3 is TGTGCCAGCAGCCCGGCGAGGGGTAGCGAGTCCTACGAGCAGTACTTC.

The sample holds one count of this clone. The CDR3 nucleotides are TGTGCCAGTAGTATTGCAGGGGGAACTGAAGCTTTCTTT. This gives the protein CASSIAGGTEAFF. This chain links TRBV19 with TRBJ1-1; 7 bases map to TRBD1. CDR3 length equals 13 residues. Germline-derived CDR1 and CDR2 are LNHDA and SQIVND (reference sequence). V was clipped by 3 bases and J by 5 bases; unmatched bases: 3. Complete variable domain (other parts from reference TRBV19 and TRBJ1-1): DGGITQSPKYLFRKEGQNVTLSCEQNLNHDAMYWYRQDPGQGLRLIYYSQIVNDFQKGDIAEGYSVSREKKESFPLTVTSAQKNPTAFYLCASSIAGGTEAFFGQGTRLTVV.

The chain couples TRBV28 to TRBJ1-5; 11 bases are a match to TRBD1. The germline gives CDR1 MDHEN, CDR2 SYDVKM. V gave up 5 bases and J gave up 3 bases; unmatched junction bases: 6. The CDR3 spans 16 residues. The CDR3 DNA sequence: TGTGCCAGCAGTCCCGGGACAGGGGGACTCAATCAGCCCCAGCATTTT. Translated: CASSPGTGGLNQPQHF.

This clone was recorded once. The chain carries TRBV28 and TRBJ2-3; D ambiguous. This CDR3 spans 10 amino acids. The germline V gene encodes CDR1 MDHEN and CDR2 SYDVKM. Between the trimmed V and J ends, which lost 10 bases and 2 bases, there was a span of 4 bases. The CDR3 sequence is CATNTDTQYF. CDR3 nucleotide sequence: TGTGCCACAAACACAGATACGCAGTATTTT.

This clone appeared a single time. The gene calls are TRBV2 and TRBJ1-1; possible D gene TRBD1, 6 bases. The length of the CDR3 is 17 residues. Germline-derived CDR1 and CDR2 are SNHLY and FYNNEI. Trimming took off 5 bases at V and 6 bases at J, with 25 bases between the two ends. CDR3 coding DNA: TGTGCCAGCAGTCCTCCGGGACCGCAAGGGGGAAGCGCTGAAGCTTTCTTT. Its translation is CASSPPGPQGGSAEAFF.

This sequence joins TRBV30 and TRBJ1-3; D is perhaps TRBD1 (6 bases). Deletions cut 0 bases from V and 6 bases from J, with 15 bases between. This CDR3 has 15 amino acids. CDR1 and CDR2 from the germline V gene are GTSNPN and SVGIG (reference sequence). CDR3 coding DNA: TGTGCCTGGAGTGTACGTCTGGGGGGCGTAAACACCATATATTTT. Protein sequence: CAWSVRLGGVNTIYF.

The V and J genes are TRBV28 and TRBJ2-7; D ambiguous. The CDR3 contains 14 residues. V was pared by 3 bases and J by 5 bases, with 14 bases between. CDR1 and CDR2 from the germline V gene are MDHEN and SYDVKM. The CDR3 region is CASSFFAASHEQYF. The CDR3 DNA sequence: TGTGCCAGCAGTTTTTTTGCGGCTTCCCACGAGCAGTACTTC.

V usage is TRBV28 and J usage is TRBJ2-5, with a tentative D call TRBD1 (6 bases). The CDR3 loop spans 13 amino acids. V was clipped by 2 bases and J by 6 bases, with 10 bases between them. CDR1 and CDR2 from the germline V gene are MDHEN and SYDVKM. CDR3 sequence: CASSLQGSKTQYF. The CDR3 region has the DNA TGTGCCAGCAGTTTACAGGGGAGCAAGACCCAGTACTTC.

This clone was picked up one time. The chain couples TRBV5-1 to TRBJ1-1; D is undetermined. V was trimmed by 4 bases and J by 5 bases, leaving 9 bases between them. This CDR3 contains 12 residues. Germline V CDR1 and CDR2: SGHRS, YFSETQ. CDR3 in DNA: TGCGCCAGCAGCGAAACGGGGACTGAAGCTTTCTTT. It translates to CASSETGTEAFF.

This chain connects TRBV28 to TRBJ1-6; 7 bases map to TRBD1. V shed 5 bases, J shed 2 bases, and the junction held 6 bases outside the gene matches. The CDR3 totals 16 residues. Looked up from germline, CDR1 is MDHEN and CDR2 is SYDVKM. Written as DNA, the CDR3 is TGTGCCAGCAGTCTTTTCACAGGGGCCTATAATTCACCCCTCCACTTT. It encodes CASSLFTGAYNSPLHF. Based on the CDR3 plus reference TRBV28 and TRBJ1-6, the full variable domain is DVKVTQSSRYLVKRTGEKVFLECVQDMDHENMFWYRQDPGLGLRLIYFSYDVKMKEKGDIPEGYSVSREKKERFSLILESASTNQTSMYLCASSLFTGAYNSPLHFGNGTRLTVT.

V gene TRBV6-5 combines with J gene TRBJ2-5, with 13 nucleotides matching TRBD2. The V and J ends lost 8 bases and 2 bases, in that order; junction bases with no gene match: 5. Germline lookup yields CDR1 MNHEY and CDR2 SVGAGI. This CDR3 comprises 15 residues. The CDR3 DNA sequence: TGTGCCAGCCAACTAGCGGGAGGGTCTCAAGAGACCCAGTACTTC. Its protein product is CASQLAGGSQETQYF.

This CDR3 is CASSKGQGNYGYTF. The DNA for the CDR3 is TGTGCCAGCAGTAAGGGACAGGGGAACTATGGCTACACCTTC. The chain has TRBV28 and TRBJ1-2, with 10 nucleotides matching TRBD1. The CDR3 spans 14 residues. Looked up from germline, CDR1 is MDHEN and CDR2 is SYDVKM. V trimming: 5 bases; J trimming: 2 bases; junction bases outside the gene matches: 2.

The V and J genes are TRBV15 and TRBJ2-3; D is unresolved. Trimming took off 5 bases at V and 6 bases at J, with 9 bases between the two ends. The V gene's germline CDR1 is LNHNV and CDR2 YYDKDF (reference sequence). The CDR3 has 12 amino acids. The CDR3 reads CATSSPRDTQYF. The CDR3 nucleotides are TGTGCCACCAGCTCCCCCCGTGATACGCAGTATTTT. The full variable domain, with the rest looked up from reference TRBV15 and TRBJ2-3, is DAMVIQNPRYQVTQFGKPVTLSCSQTLNHNVMYWYQQKSSQAPKLLFHYYDKDFNNEADTPDNFQSRRPNTSFCFLDIRSPGLGDTAMYLCATSSPRDTQYFGPGTRLTVL.

The chain carries TRBV9 and TRBJ2-7; 11 bases align to TRBD2. CDR1 SGDLS and CDR2 YYNGEE come from the germline V gene. V was clipped by 0 bases and J by 6 bases; unmatched bases: 2. The CDR3 is made up of 14 amino acids. The CDR3: CASSVGLAGGEQYF. Here the CDR3 DNA reads TGTGCCAGCAGCGTAGGGCTAGCGGGAGGCGAGCAGTACTTC.

The rearrangement links TRBV6-1 to TRBJ1-2, with D maybe TRBD1 (5 bases). The V and J ends lost 0 bases and 2 bases respectively, with 19 bases between them. The CDR3 contains 18 residues. Germline V gene data show CDR1 as MNHNS and CDR2 as SASEGT. The DNA of the CDR3 is TGTGCCAGCAGTGAAGCCGGGGCCTTTACCCAGAAAAACTATGGCTACACCTTC. This encodes CASSEAGAFTQKNYGYTF.

The chain couples TRBV11-2 to TRBJ2-3; 8 bases map to TRBD1. The V segment lost 6 bases and the J segment 4 bases; nucleotides outside the gene matches: 9. The length of the CDR3 is 15 residues. CDR1 and CDR2 (germline): SGHAT, FQNNGV. The DNA for the CDR3 is TGTGCCAGCAGTCCTCGACAGGGGACCCCAGATACGCAGTATTTT. It encodes CASSPRQGTPDTQYF.

The V call is TRBV30, the J call TRBJ1-5; TRBD1 is a possible D gene (5 bases). Trimming removed 3 bases at V and 7 bases at J, with 19 bases between. Per the germline V gene, CDR1 is GTSNPN and CDR2 is SVGIG (reference sequence). The length of the CDR3 is 15 residues. CDR3 loop: CAWSENGGFRQPQHF. In nucleotides, the CDR3 is TGTGCCTGGAGCGAAAACGGGGGGTTTCGGCAGCCCCAGCATTTT.